Listed below are T cell receptor beta chains from one sample, sequenced in a study of long-term antiretroviral therapy in people with HIV. Libraries were prepared by immunoSEQ multiplex PCR; TCRdb keeps only in-frame clonotypes and omits some of them. This table holds approximately 29,000 clones, approximately 90% found once. The sample was unsorted PBMCs, taken 1.1 years after starting antiretroviral therapy. The receptors shown here come from a man between 18 and 35 years old with HIV. CDR3s include the opening cysteine and the closing phenylalanine or tryptophan. A D gene is named only where the DNA matches it firmly. Clone sizes are given selectively: once, few, many, or a class where the clone is expanded.

len	v_gene	j_gene	d_gene	abundance	CDR3aa	CDR3nt
10	TRBV6-6	TRBJ1-1	-	-	CASRYTEAFF	TGTGCCAGCAGGTACACTGAAGCTTTCTTT
16	TRBV6-4	TRBJ2-1	-	-	CASSDTGQNPYNEQFF	TGTGCCAGCAGTGACACCGGACAGAATCCCTACAATGAGCAGTTCTTC
16	TRBV4-2	TRBJ1-3	-	-	CASSQENGGPGNTIYF	TGTGCCAGCAGCCAAGAAAACGGGGGACCTGGAAACACCATATATTTT
14	TRBV5-1	TRBJ2-7	-	once	CASSLEPTMDEQYF	TGCGCCAGCAGCTTGGAACCCACCATGGACGAGCAGTACTTC
12	TRBV7-2	TRBJ2-7	-	-	CASSLGYYEQYF	TGTGCCAGCAGCTTAGGATACTACGAGCAGTACTTC
12	TRBV30	TRBJ1-2	-	-	CAWSVGHYGYTF	TGTGCCTGGAGTGTGGGACACTATGGCTACACCTTC
14	TRBV28	TRBJ1-2	TRBD1	-	CASQQGAVHYGYTF	TGTGCCAGCCAACAGGGGGCCGTACACTATGGCTACACCTTC
16	TRBV19	TRBJ2-1	TRBD2	-	CASSTRSGGAINEQFF	TGTGCCAGTAGTACCCGGAGCGGGGGGGCAATTAATGAGCAGTTCTTC
12	TRBV28	TRBJ2-7	-	-	CASSLDSYEQYF	TGTGCCAGCAGCCTAGACTCCTACGAGCAGTACTTC
12	TRBV13	TRBJ2-7	-	-	CASSENKIEQYF	TGTGCCAGCAGCGAGAACAAAATCGAGCAGTACTTC
13	TRBV5-4	TRBJ1-1	-	-	CASSWGENTEAFF	TGTGCCAGCAGCTGGGGGGAGAACACTGAAGCTTTCTTT
13	TRBV10-3	TRBJ2-3	-	-	CAISLPQTDTQYF	TGTGCCATCAGTCTACCCCAAACAGATACGCAGTATTTT
14	TRBV6-1	TRBJ2-7	TRBD1	-	CASSGQGQSYEQYF	TGTGCCAGCAGTGGACAGGGACAATCCTACGAGCAGTACTTC
14	TRBV28	TRBJ2-5	TRBD1	-	CASSLPGTAETQYF	TGTGCCAGCAGTTTACCCGGGACAGCAGAGACCCAGTACTTC
14	TRBV13	TRBJ2-5	-	-	CASSLDGEQETQYF	TGTGCCAGCAGCTTAGATGGGGAACAGGAGACCCAGTACTTC
16	TRBV5-4	TRBJ1-5	TRBD1	few	CASSSGTGTSSGPQHF	TGTGCCAGCAGCTCGGGGACAGGGACCTCGTCGGGGCCCCAGCATTTT
15	TRBV5-1	TRBJ2-1	TRBD2	-	CASGFLAGGYNEQFF	TGCGCCAGCGGGTTCCTAGCGGGGGGTTACAATGAGCAGTTCTTC
17	TRBV5-4	TRBJ2-3	-	-	CASSLGSLASPLSGQYF	TGTGCCAGCAGCTTGGGTAGCCTAGCGTCACCTTTATCTGGGCAGTATTTT
13	TRBV19	TRBJ2-7	-	-	CASSSSGSYEQYF	TGTGCCAGTAGTAGTAGTGGTTCCTACGAGCAGTACTTC
15	TRBV2	TRBJ1-5	-	few	CASSEWAGGNQPQHF	TGTGCCAGCAGTGAGTGGGCGGGTGGTAATCAGCCCCAGCATTTT
16	TRBV9	TRBJ2-3	TRBD2	-	CASSVAAGVYTDTQYF	TGTGCCAGCAGCGTAGCGGCGGGAGTTTACACAGATACGCAGTATTTT
15	TRBV11-2	TRBJ1-3	-	-	CASSLDRVSGNTIYF	TGTGCCAGCAGCTTGGACAGAGTCTCTGGAAACACCATATATTTT